This T cell receptor beta chain is drawn from a study of OX40 agonist ivuxolimab in advanced cancers. Overall study: It was permissible to have had prior anti-PD-1, anti-PD-L1 or anti-CTLA-4 therapy, and around 41% had some. Three patients showed partial responses: one hepatocellular carcinoma and two cutaneous melanoma cases. Points from the study as a whole: Doses of 0.1 to 3.0 mg/kg were accompanied by clonal expansion of CD4+ and CD8+ blood T cells by week 6.

Germline loops: CDR1 SGHTS, CDR2 YDEGEE. V lost 4 bases to trimming and J lost 0 bases; unmatched junction nucleotides: 7. This CDR3 spans 16 amino acids. Clones were read by immunoSEQ multiplex PCR, and TCRdb kept only the in-frame ones, dropping some. The repertoire consists of about 69,000 clones, with about four fifths occurring once and the leading ten covering 2% to 2.5%. Worth noting for this clone: Its target is not known.

This receptor was taken from an adult with an advanced solid tumor such as melanoma, head and neck, liver or kidney cancer. The chain combines TRBV5-8 with TRBJ2-1, with 7 nucleotides matching TRBD2. This material consisted of CD4+ or CD8+ T cells sorted from blood, taken in a trial of the OX40 agonist ivuxolimab. CDR3 protein: CASSVRDYYSYNEQFF. Written as DNA, the CDR3 is TGTGCCAGCAGCGTCCGGGACTATTACTCCTACAATGAGCAGTTCTTC.